Each of the 15 T cell receptor beta chains below was sequenced from the same sample in a study of early T cells in non-severe SARS-CoV-2 infection. Via MiXCR, TCRdb re-called the 5' RACE reads, giving one row per CDR3 protein. The sample consists of some 60,000 distinct CDR3 sequences, more than 7.5% of them appearing once. The sample comprised whole blood. Every receptor here comes from an adult who was a healthcare worker with PCR-confirmed SARS-CoV-2 infection or an uninfected control (not recorded which).

CDR3 protein: CASSEAMALGREEQYF. The DNA for the CDR3 is TGTGCCAGCAGTGAAGCGATGGCCCTAGGGCGTGAAGAGCAGTACTTC. The gene calls are TRBV6-1 and TRBJ2-7; D gene unclear. This CDR3 region has 16 residues. Germline V gene data show CDR1 as MNHNS and CDR2 as SASEGT. V lost 0 bases to trimming and J lost 7 bases, with 19 bases between them.

This clonotype was recorded many times. The chain joins TRBV28 to TRBJ2-2; 7 nucleotides match TRBD1. Germline V gene data show CDR1 as MDHEN and CDR2 as SYDVKM. V shed 6 bases, J shed 6 bases, and the junction held 4 bases outside the gene matches. The CDR3 loop spans 13 amino acids. This chain's CDR3 is CASSDRVPGELFF. The CDR3 DNA is TGTGCCAGCAGCGACAGGGTCCCCGGGGAGCTGTTTTTT.

This clonotype has ten or more counts. The chain couples TRBV6-1 to TRBJ1-1; D remains unclear. The ends were cut back, 5 bases at V and 2 bases at J, with 15 bases in the middle. This CDR3 spans 15 amino acids. The V gene's germline CDR1 is MNHNS and CDR2 SASEGT. The CDR3 DNA is TGTGCCAGCAGTCCCCGGGCCAGGCTAAACACTGAAGCTTTCTTT. It is translated as CASSPRARLNTEAFF.

This clonotype was found many times. The J gene is TRBJ1-1, the V gene TRBV29-1, with D perhaps matching TRBD1 (5 bases). Trimming pared 1 base from V and 1 base from J, leaving 13 bases between. The CDR3 runs 15 residues. CDR1 and CDR2 from the germline V gene are SQVTM and ANQGSEA. The CDR3 nucleotides read TGCAGCGTTGAAGGAGTGGGGGGGAAGAACACTGAAGCTTTCTTT. It codes for CSVEGVGGKNTEAFF.

This clonotype was observed many times. CDR3 nucleotide sequence: TGTGCCAGCAGCCCTAGGGGACAGGGGATTGTAGATACGCAGTATTTT. As protein: CASSPRGQGIVDTQYF. The chain recombines TRBV7-8 with TRBJ2-3, with 10 positions matching TRBD1. The length of the CDR3 is 16 residues. V was clipped by 5 bases and J by 5 bases; unmatched bases: 10. From germline, CDR1 is SGHVS and CDR2 FQNEAQ.

This clonotype was picked up a small number of times. This sequence joins TRBV18 and TRBJ2-7; no reliable D call. Trimming took off 1 base at V and 0 bases at J, with 13 bases between the two ends. The germline V gene encodes CDR1 KGHSH and CDR2 LQKENI. The CDR3 covers 16 residues. CDR3 region: CASSPREGGSSYEQYF. Here the CDR3 DNA reads TGTGCCAGCTCACCACGGGAAGGCGGAAGCTCCTACGAGCAGTACTTC.

The genes are TRBV7-8 and TRBJ1-1; D is possibly TRBD1 (5 bases). Trimming removed 4 bases from V and 3 bases from J, with 12 bases in between. Germline CDR1 and CDR2: SGHVS and FQNEAQ. The CDR3 runs 14 residues. The CDR3, as DNA: TGTGCCAGCAGCTCTCAGGGAGGAGACACTGAAGCTTTCTTT. It encodes CASSSQGGDTEAFF.

This clonotype was observed at least ten times. V usage is TRBV29-1 and J usage is TRBJ2-1; D might be TRBD1 (5 bases). Germline V gives CDR1 SQVTM, CDR2 ANQGSEA. This CDR3 spans 14 amino acids. V lost 4 bases and J 3 bases, leaving 13 bases between the germline ends. The CDR3 region is CSVGGDSHYNEQFF. DNA for the CDR3: TGCAGCGTTGGAGGAGACAGCCACTACAATGAGCAGTTCTTC.

The chain is built from TRBV7-9 and TRBJ2-7; TRBD1 might be the D (6 bases). Germline-derived CDR1 and CDR2 are SEHNR and FQNEAQ (reference sequence). This CDR3 has 15 residues. Trimming took off 7 bases at V and 1 base at J, with 17 bases between the two ends. CDR3 loop: CASILTGQGSYEQYF. CDR3 DNA sequence: TGTGCCAGCATCCTTACGGGGCAGGGGTCCTACGAGCAGTACTTC.

This chain uses TRBV4-2 with TRBJ2-1; possible D gene TRBD2, 5 bases. V was trimmed by 0 bases and J by 4 bases, leaving 13 bases between them. Per the germline V gene, CDR1 is LGHNA and CDR2 is YNFKEQ. The CDR3 consists of 16 residues. Written as DNA, the CDR3 is TGTGCCAGCAGCCAAGATCGGAGCGGAGGATACAATGAGCAGTTCTTC. Protein: CASSQDRSGGYNEQFF.

J is TRBJ1-5 and V is TRBV19; no definite D call. The length of the CDR3 is 13 residues. Germline V gives CDR1 LNHDA, CDR2 SQIVND (reference sequence). Trimming shortened V by 3 bases and J by 3 bases, and 6 bases separated the two germline ends. This CDR3 reads CASSMQDNQPQHF. Here the CDR3 DNA reads TGTGCCAGTAGTATGCAGGACAATCAGCCCCAGCATTTT. The variable domain in full, completed from reference TRBV19 and TRBJ1-5, reads DGGITQSPKYLFRKEGQNVTLSCEQNLNHDAMYWYRQDPGQGLRLIYYSQIVNDFQKGDIAEGYSVSREKKESFPLTVTSAQKNPTAFYLCASSMQDNQPQHFGDGTRLSIL.

This clonotype was seen only a few times. The V and J genes are TRBV3-1 and TRBJ2-1; the match to TRBD2 covers 9 bases. J was trimmed by 10 bases and V by 0 bases; bases with no gene match: 13. The CDR3 extends over 17 amino acids. CDR1 LGHDT and CDR2 YNNKEL come from the germline V gene (reference sequence). The CDR3 sequence: CASSQDKSWGLAGEQFF. The CDR3 nucleotides read TGTGCCAGCAGCCAAGATAAGTCTTGGGGACTAGCAGGGGAGCAGTTCTTC.

This clonotype was counted many times. V usage is TRBV6-2 or TRBV6-3 and J usage is TRBJ2-7; TRBD1 might be the D (6 bases). The CDR3 is 14 residues long. CDR1 and CDR2 (germline): MNHEY, SVGEGT. V was cut by 2 bases and J by 1 base, with 9 bases left in between. The CDR3 is CASSYAGESYEQYF. The CDR3 nucleotides are TGTGCCAGCAGTTACGCAGGGGAATCCTACGAGCAGTACTTC.

The sample holds a few counts of this clonotype. In DNA form, the CDR3 reads TGCGCCAGCAGCTACAACTCAGGAGGCACTGAAGCTTTCTTT. Its protein is CASSYNSGGTEAFF. The V gene is TRBV5-1, the J gene TRBJ1-1, with D uncertain. CDR1 is SGHRS and CDR2 is YFSETQ in the germline V gene. V gave up 3 bases and J gave up 4 bases, with 13 bases separating them. This CDR3 is built from 14 residues.

This clonotype appeared a few times. The rearrangement uses TRBV6-6 and TRBJ2-7; 9 nucleotides line up with TRBD2. This CDR3 is 14 amino acids long. The germline V gene has CDR1 MNHNY and CDR2 SVGAGI (reference sequence). V lost 7 bases to trimming and J lost 6 bases; unmatched junction nucleotides: 10. The CDR3 sequence: CASNTGLANIEQYF. The CDR3 nucleotides read TGTGCCAGCAACACGGGACTAGCAAATATCGAGCAGTACTTC.